This T cell receptor beta chain was observed in a study of technical replicates of blood from a few donors. Germline V gene data show CDR1 as SGHVS and CDR2 as FQNEAQ. CDR3 size: 14 residues. Between the trimmed V and J ends, which lost 5 bases and 7 bases, there was a span of 18 bases. The table came from immunoSEQ multiplex PCR; TCRdb's copy has only in-frame clones and leaves some out. The sample contains around 100,000 clones, 90% to 95% of which appear only once. The TCR sequence derives from a human donor in good health. The sequenced sample was T cells isolated from PBMCs. The chain carries TRBV7-8 and TRBJ2-7; D perhaps matches TRBD1 (6 bases). Here the CDR3 reads CASSRDVQRGEQYF. The CDR3 nucleotides read TGTGCCAGCAGCCGGGACGTCCAGAGGGGGGAGCAGTACTTC.